The sequence of this T cell receptor (beta chain) was determined in a study of cytomegalovirus exposure and HLA in healthy donors. Study summary: Early released data comprised 80 million or so unique TCRs from HLA-typed donors. General observations from the study: Presence/absence comparisons presumed near-even sequencing depth among donors. Earlier analysis yielded a pattern in which most TCR beta V segments were productive about 90% or about 30% of the time. The availability of immune exposure information extended only to CMV serostatus.

A remark on this clone: No antigen is known for it.

CDR3 length equals 15 residues. Per germline, CDR1 SNHLY and CDR2 FYNNEI. V lost 2 bases, J lost 2 bases, and 13 bases lay in between. Use of 60 Vbeta and 13 Jbeta primers characterized the PCR. Assay used: immunoSEQ multiplex PCR; TCRdb lists only in-frame clones, some missing. The sample records about 180,000 clones, 84% being singletons. The sequence came from a boy between 2 and 10 years old in good health and CMV-seronegative. Sample: PBMCs. The chain employs TRBV2 and TRBJ2-7; weak D call: TRBD2 (6 bases). In DNA, the CDR3 is TGTGCCAGCAGTGAATGGCTTTCGGGGGCCTACGAGCAGTACTTC. Its translation is CASSEWLSGAYEQYF.